The text below deals with one T cell receptor beta chain. This entry belongs to a study of PD-L1 blockade in urothelial cancer. This CDR3 is built from 13 residues. CDR1 is MDHEN and CDR2 is SYDVKM in the germline V gene. V lost 3 bases and J 7 bases, leaving 9 bases between the germline ends. Indicated time point: pretreatment peripheral blood. Measured with immunoSEQ multiplex PCR; TCRdb has only the in-frame clones, and not every one. The repertoire includes 84,000 or so clones, over 75% of them detected once, and approximately 15% sits in the top ten. Source: PBMCs, taken around atezolizumab (anti-PD-L1) treatment. This clonotype originated in a man in his 60s with urothelial cancer. This chain connects TRBV28 to TRBJ2-2, with D tentatively TRBD1 (6 bases). In DNA, the CDR3 is TGTGCCAGCAGTTTCCGAGGGGGCGGGGAGCTGTTTTTT. Residues: CASSFRGGGELFF.